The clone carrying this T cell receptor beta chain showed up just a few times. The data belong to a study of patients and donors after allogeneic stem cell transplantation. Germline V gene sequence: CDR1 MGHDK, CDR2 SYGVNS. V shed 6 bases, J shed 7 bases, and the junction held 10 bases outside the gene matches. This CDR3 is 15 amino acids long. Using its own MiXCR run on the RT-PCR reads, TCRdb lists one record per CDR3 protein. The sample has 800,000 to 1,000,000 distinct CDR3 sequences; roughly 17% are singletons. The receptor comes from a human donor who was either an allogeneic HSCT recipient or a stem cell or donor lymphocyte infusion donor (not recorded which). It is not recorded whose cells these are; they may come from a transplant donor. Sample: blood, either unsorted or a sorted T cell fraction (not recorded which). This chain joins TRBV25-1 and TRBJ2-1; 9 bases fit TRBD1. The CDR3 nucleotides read TGTGCCAGCAGCCCAGGGGGACAGGGTCGGAATGAGCAGTTCTTC. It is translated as CASSPGGQGRNEQFF.